The 3 T cell receptor beta chains given below trace back to one sample, sequenced in a study of T cells in Graves' hyperthyroidism and ophthalmopathy. Researchers took RNA transcripts and amplified the TCR beta CDR3 regions from them. TCR CDR3 underwent first-round RT-PCR with the HTBI primer set. TCRdb ran MiXCR on the multiplex PCR reads and lists one entry per CDR3 protein. The data hold approximately 720,000 distinct CDR3 sequences, with around 19% observed a single time. Sequencing input: blood. The source of these receptors is a woman in her fifties or sixties with Graves' hyperthyroidism that later progressed to Graves' ophthalmopathy.

This clonotype was detected ten times or more. V is TRBV11-2 and J is TRBJ2-7, with D unclear. V lost 0 bases, J lost 4 bases, and 7 bases lay in between. This CDR3 has 13 amino acids. Germline V gene sequence: CDR1 SGHAT, CDR2 FQNNGV. The CDR3 sequence is CASSLDRSYEQYF. DNA of the CDR3: TGTGCCAGCAGCTTAGATCGCAGTTACGAGCAGTACTTC.

To note about this clonotype: A much more abundant neighbour one base away suggests this may be a read error. The rearrangement joins TRBV11-2 to TRBJ2-7, with D tentatively TRBD2 (6 bases). This CDR3 contains 15 residues. Germline loops: CDR1 SGHAT, CDR2 FQNNGV. V dropped 0 bases and J dropped 3 bases, with 12 bases sitting between them. The CDR3 region has the DNA TGTGCCAGCAGCTTAGACCGGGACGGGGGCTACGAGCAGTACTTC. Translation gives CASSLDRDGGYEQYF.

This clonotype was counted a few times. The rearrangement joins TRBV7-3 to TRBJ2-1; 12 bases align to TRBD2. The J segment lost 9 bases and the V segment lost 5 bases, leaving 14 bases of the junction unmatched. The CDR3 is made up of 17 amino acids. Germline V gene sequence: CDR1 SGHTA, CDR2 FQGTGA. The CDR3 protein is CASSPSSGGAGRGEQFF. The CDR3 region has the DNA TGTGCCAGCAGCCCATCTAGCGGGGGGGCCGGGCGGGGTGAGCAGTTCTTC.